The rows below give T cell receptor beta chains drawn from one sample of a study of technical replicates of blood from several donors. Profiling relied on immunoSEQ multiplex PCR, and the TCRdb table lists in-frame clones only, not all of them. The sample records 75,000 to 100,000 clones, 95% to 97% being singletons. Sequencing used T cells isolated from PBMCs. The receptor set was obtained from a human donor in good health. Both conserved end residues are part of each CDR3. D genes are given only for firm matches. Some rows have no size entry. The others give once, few or many, or a class for an expanded clone.

V	size	D	J	CDR3	DNA
TRBV4-1	-	-	TRBJ1-1	CASSQELSEAFF	TGCGCCAGCAGCCAAGAACTTTCTGAAGCTTTCTTT
TRBV5-4	-	-	TRBJ2-7	CASSLPGLPYEQYF	TGTGCCAGCAGCCTACCGGGACTTCCCTACGAGCAGTACTTC
TRBV9	-	-	TRBJ2-7	CASSPWGEQYEQYF	TGTGCCAGCAGCCCTTGGGGGGAGCAATACGAGCAGTACTTC
TRBV5-5	once	TRBD1	TRBJ1-5	CASSPGQGNQPQHF	TGTGCCAGCAGCCCGGGACAGGGGAATCAGCCCCAGCATTTT
TRBV14	-	-	TRBJ2-2	CASSQNLAGELFF	TGTGCCAGCAGCCAAAATCTCGCCGGGGAGCTGTTTTTT
TRBV19	-	-	TRBJ2-5	CASSNLDRETQYF	TGTGCCAGTAGTAACCTTGACAGGGAGACCCAGTACTTC
TRBV4-1	-	-	TRBJ1-1	CASSRIQWNTEAFF	TGCGCCAGCAGCCGGATACAGTGGAACACTGAAGCTTTCTTT
TRBV6-5	-	-	TRBJ2-1	CASSLNLAYEQFF	TGTGCCAGCAGTTTAAACCTAGCGTATGAGCAGTTCTTC
TRBV5-1	-	TRBD2	TRBJ2-1	CASSSTGRSSYNEQFF	TGCGCCAGCAGCTCCACCGGGAGGAGCTCCTACAATGAGCAGTTCTTC
TRBV10-3	-	-	TRBJ1-3	CAISATVSGNTIYF	TGTGCCATCAGCGCAACAGTATCTGGAAACACCATATATTTT
TRBV10-3	-	-	TRBJ1-5	CAISEGVSSGNQPQHF	TGTGCCATCAGTGAGGGGGTCTCGTCAGGGAATCAGCCCCAGCATTTT
TRBV9	-	TRBD2	TRBJ2-2	CASSPSAGVDGELFF	TGTGCCAGCAGCCCGTCTGCGGGAGTGGATGGGGAGCTGTTTTTT
TRBV11-3	-	TRBD2	TRBJ2-3	CASSFGTSGRIDTQYF	TGTGCCAGCAGCTTCGGGACTAGCGGGAGAATAGATACGCAGTATTTT
TRBV30	-	-	TRBJ1-1	CAWERQLDTEAFF	TGTGCCTGGGAGAGACAGCTTGACACTGAAGCTTTCTTT
TRBV28	once	-	TRBJ1-3	CASSSSSLSGNTIYF	TGTGCCAGCAGTTCTAGCAGCCTCTCTGGAAACACCATATATTTT
TRBV7-8	-	TRBD1	TRBJ2-7	CASSLGQGRFIGEQYF	TGTGCCAGCAGCTTAGGACAGGGAAGATTTATCGGCGAGCAGTACTTC
TRBV5-4	-	TRBD2	TRBJ2-2	CASRLGGLAANTGELFF	TGTGCCAGCAGGTTGGGGGGACTAGCGGCGAACACCGGGGAGCTGTTTTTT
TRBV6-1	-	-	TRBJ1-1	CASSERGAWTEAFF	TGTGCCAGCAGTGAACGGGGGGCGTGGACTGAAGCTTTCTTT
TRBV7-6	-	TRBD2	TRBJ2-7	CASRRGTSGSYEQYF	TGTGCCAGCAGAAGAGGGACTAGCGGGAGCTACGAGCAGTACTTC
TRBV5-3	-	-	TRBJ1-1	CARSLPGTGNTEAFF	TGTGCCAGAAGTTTGCCAGGTACTGGGAACACTGAAGCTTTCTTT
TRBV7-9	-	TRBD2	TRBJ2-7	CASLGLAGGYSYEQYF	TGTGCCAGCCTGGGGTTAGCGGGGGGCTACTCCTACGAGCAGTACTTC
TRBV9	-	TRBD1	TRBJ2-2	CASSSQGRELFF	TGTGCCAGCAGCTCACAGGGGAGGGAGCTGTTTTTT